A single sample gave rise to the 24 T cell receptor beta chains below, sequenced in a study of cytomegalovirus exposure and HLA in healthy donors (dated by TCRdb to about 2017). The library came from the immunoSEQ multiplex PCR assay. TCRdb limited this immuneACCESS table to in-frame rearrangements with V and J called. A share of clones is missing; checked studies link under half to unresolved V genes, and the rest is unexplained. The sample yields hundreds of thousands of clones; just under 90% were counted once. 2.6% of the sample belongs to the ten largest clones. The sequencing input was PBMCs. These receptor sequences come from a man younger than 35 in good health and CMV-seronegative.

This rearrangement joins TRBV7-8 to TRBJ1-1; 7 bases align to TRBD1. This CDR3 is built from 14 residues. Per germline, CDR1 SGHVS and CDR2 FQNEAQ. J was trimmed by 3 bases and V by 2 bases; bases with no gene match: 3. CDR3 region: CASSLQGGDTEAFF. The CDR3 bases are TGTGCCAGCAGCTTACAGGGGGGCGACACTGAAGCTTTCTTT.

This chain connects TRBV19 to TRBJ1-6; D is unresolved. CDR1 is LNHDA, CDR2 SQIVND, per germline (reference sequence). V was trimmed by 5 bases and J by 6 bases, leaving 11 bases between them. This CDR3 is 14 amino acids long. CDR3 sequence: CASSLDGVNSPLHF. In DNA form, the CDR3 reads TGTGCCAGTAGTCTTGACGGGGTTAATTCACCCCTCCACTTT. Based on the CDR3 plus reference TRBV19 and TRBJ1-6, the full variable domain is DGGITQSPKYLFRKEGQNVTLSCEQNLNHDAMYWYRQDPGQGLRLIYYSQIVNDFQKGDIAEGYSVSREKKESFPLTVTSAQKNPTAFYLCASSLDGVNSPLHFGNGTRLTVT.

Comment on this clone: Other nucleotide sequences in the sample specify the same CDR3. This sequence joins TRBV2 and TRBJ2-5; 10 bases fit TRBD2. This CDR3 has 14 amino acids. Germline assignment: CDR1 SNHLY and CDR2 FYNNEI. The J segment lost 2 bases and the V segment lost 4 bases, leaving 1 base of the junction unmatched. The DNA of the CDR3 is TGTGCCAGCAGTGGGACTAGCGGACAAGAGACCCAGTACTTC. Its protein product is CASSGTSGQETQYF.

This chain connects TRBV7-2 to TRBJ2-7; 10 bases match TRBD2. Germline trimming cut 0 bases from V and 4 bases from J; bases unmatched to any gene: 15. The CDR3 consists of 19 residues. Germline V gives CDR1 SGHTA, CDR2 FQGNSA. Written as DNA, the CDR3 is TGTGCCAGCAGCTTAGCGTGGTCCTTGAGCCCTAGCGGGAGTTACGAGCAGTACTTC. This gives the protein CASSLAWSLSPSGSYEQYF.

The rearrangement uses TRBV18 and TRBJ2-5; D possibly corresponds to TRBD1 (6 bases). This CDR3 spans 14 amino acids. Germline CDR1 and CDR2: KGHSH and LQKENI. V gave up 2 bases and J gave up 5 bases, with 12 bases separating them. In nucleotides, the CDR3 is TGTGCCAGCTCACCAATGGGGGCTGGGGAGACCCAGTACTTC. It codes for CASSPMGAGETQYF.

The chain has TRBV6-1 and TRBJ2-7, with D uncertain. This CDR3 has 15 amino acids. Between the trimmed V and J ends, which lost 6 bases and 0 bases, there was a span of 15 bases. Germline CDR1 is MNHNS and CDR2 is SASEGT. CDR3 sequence: CASSYLGPISYEQYF. The CDR3 bases are TGTGCCAGCAGCTACCTAGGCCCTATCTCCTACGAGCAGTACTTC.

V gene TRBV6-6 combines with J gene TRBJ1-6; D gene ambiguous. From germline, CDR1 is MNHNY and CDR2 SVGAGI (reference sequence). Trimming removed 2 bases from V and 10 bases from J, with 9 bases in between. This CDR3 region has 13 residues. The chain's CDR3 is CASSYRRESPLHF. The CDR3 coding sequence is TGTGCCAGCAGTTACCGGAGGGAATCACCCCTCCACTTT.

This rearrangement joins TRBV6-5 to TRBJ2-5; TRBD2 matches at 8 bases. Germline V CDR1 and CDR2: MNHEY, SVGAGI. The CDR3 spans 11 residues. After removal of 6 bases from V and 7 bases from J, the junction contained 1 base not matched to a gene. The CDR3 reads CASSRGGTQYF. In DNA, the CDR3 is TGTGCCAGCAGCCGGGGGGGGACCCAGTACTTC.

Remarks on this clone: Other DNA sequences from this sample encode an identical CDR3 as well. The chain joins TRBV28 to TRBJ1-2; D perhaps matches TRBD1 (5 bases). The germline V and J ends were trimmed by 4 bases and 2 bases, with 8 bases remaining between them. CDR3 length equals 13 residues. Germline V gives CDR1 MDHEN, CDR2 SYDVKM. The DNA for the CDR3 is TGTGCCAGCAGTTGGGGGGAAAACTATGGCTACACCTTC. Translating gives CASSWGENYGYTF.

In DNA form, the CDR3 reads TGTGCCAGCTCACCACCCGGGACAGGGTCCCAGCCCCAGCATTTT. Translation: CASSPPGTGSQPQHF. The chain links TRBV18 to TRBJ1-5, with TRBD1 identical over 9 bases. Unmatched junction bases numbered 4, after V lost 0 bases and J lost 7 bases. The CDR3 is 15 amino acids. Germline CDR1 and CDR2: KGHSH and LQKENI.

The chain couples TRBV18 to TRBJ1-2; 9 bases are shared with TRBD1. The CDR3 loop spans 21 amino acids. The ends lost 2 bases at V and 0 bases at J; junction bases unmatched: 19. The V gene's germline CDR1 is KGHSH and CDR2 LQKENI. CDR3 loop: CASSPATNNRGQPVSNYGYTF. The DNA for the CDR3 is TGTGCCAGCTCACCAGCGACGAACAACAGGGGGCAGCCAGTGTCTAACTATGGCTACACCTTC.

As concerns this clone: Additional DNA sequences in this sample encode the identical CDR3. The J gene is TRBJ1-1, the V gene TRBV7-2, with 7 nucleotides matching TRBD1. The CDR3 has 14 residues. The germline CDR1 and CDR2 sequences are SGHTA and FQGNSA. Trimming took 5 bases from V and 1 from J; bases not matched to a gene: 4. The CDR3 protein is CASSPGTANTEAFF. The DNA for the CDR3 is TGTGCCAGCAGCCCGGGGACAGCGAACACTGAAGCTTTCTTT. The full variable domain, in which reference TRBV7-2 and TRBJ1-1 provide the parts outside the CDR3, is GAGVSQSPSNKVTEKGKDVELRCDPISGHTALYWYRQSLGQGLEFLIYFQGNSAPDKSGLPSDRFSAERTGGSVSTLTIQRTQQEDSAVYLCASSPGTANTEAFFGQGTRLTVV.

This clone was seen a handful of times. V usage is TRBV7-2 and J usage is TRBJ2-7, with a possible D match to TRBD1 (5 bases). V was clipped by 3 bases and J by 2 bases, with 8 bases between them. CDR3 length: 13 residues. Germline CDR1 reads SGHTA; CDR2 reads FQGNSA. CDR3 in DNA: TGTGCCAGCAGCTTGGACACAACCTACGAGCAGTACTTC. Its protein is CASSLDTTYEQYF.

The chain uses TRBV6-5 and TRBJ1-4, with D tentatively TRBD1 (5 bases). Trimming removed 2 bases from V and 6 bases from J, with 10 bases in between. This CDR3 has 14 residues. Looked up from germline, CDR1 is MNHEY and CDR2 is SVGAGI. The CDR3 protein is CASSYGQGYEKLFF. CDR3 sequence (DNA): TGTGCCAGCAGTTACGGGCAGGGTTATGAAAAACTGTTTTTT.

This chain links TRBV6-6 with TRBJ1-6; 7 nucleotides agree with TRBD1. CDR3 size: 14 residues. V trimming: 5 bases; J trimming: 10 bases; junction bases outside the gene matches: 8. Germline lookup yields CDR1 MNHNY and CDR2 SVGAGI (reference sequence). The CDR3: CASSGQVLESPLHF. The CDR3 coding sequence is TGTGCCAGCAGTGGACAGGTTTTGGAATCACCCCTCCACTTT.

The chain joins TRBV2 to TRBJ2-3; no reliable D call. This CDR3 region has 13 residues. The V gene's germline CDR1 is SNHLY and CDR2 FYNNEI. Trimming left V 9 bases short and J 0 bases short, with 10 bases between. The CDR3 region is CARTTESTDTQYF. The CDR3 DNA follows: TGTGCCAGGACCACAGAGAGCACAGATACGCAGTATTTT.

The CDR3 nucleotides read TGCAGCGTAGCGGGTCGTCTGAGGGAGACCCAGTACTTC. Encoded protein: CSVAGRLRETQYF. This sequence joins TRBV29-1 and TRBJ2-5, with a possible D match to TRBD2 (6 bases). The length of the CDR3 is 13 residues. Germline assignment: CDR1 SQVTM and CDR2 ANQGSEA. V lost 6 bases and J 5 bases, leaving 16 bases between the germline ends.

Many counts were recorded for this clone. The V gene is TRBV28, the J gene TRBJ2-2, with D maybe TRBD2 (5 bases). The germline V gene encodes CDR1 MDHEN and CDR2 SYDVKM. The length of the CDR3 is 15 residues. Trimming left V 2 bases short and J 4 bases short, with 11 bases between. CDR3 nucleotides: TGTGCCAGCAGTTTAGGGGAGTCAATCACCGGGGAGCTGTTTTTT. Its translation: CASSLGESITGELFF.

The V gene is TRBV7-9, the J gene TRBJ2-5; D perhaps matches TRBD1 (6 bases). V lost 1 base and J 5 bases, leaving 20 bases between the germline ends. Germline CDR1 reads SEHNR; CDR2 reads FQNEAQ (reference sequence). The length of the CDR3 is 17 residues. CDR3 in amino acids: CASSLEDEKGHWETQYF. The CDR3 coding sequence is TGTGCCAGCAGCTTAGAAGACGAAAAGGGACATTGGGAGACCCAGTACTTC.

The V and J genes are TRBV12-2 and TRBJ2-7; no DNA check was done on the table's D call, TRBD1. TRBV12-2 is a known pseudogene. This CDR3 has 14 amino acids. CDR3 in DNA: TGTGCAAGTCGCTTGACAGGGGGCACAGGCGAGCAGTACTTC. It encodes CASRLTGGTGEQYF.

The chain combines TRBV6-1 with TRBJ2-7; the match to TRBD1 covers 10 bases. V was clipped by 4 bases and J by 5 bases; unmatched bases: 11. This CDR3 comprises 16 residues. CDR1 is MNHNS, CDR2 SASEGT, per germline. In nucleotides, the CDR3 is TGTGCCAGCAGTGCAACTCCGGGACAGGGGATTCACGAGCAGTACTTC. Its translation is CASSATPGQGIHEQYF.

This chain connects TRBV9 to TRBJ2-3; possibly TRBD1 for D (6 bases). This CDR3 spans 15 amino acids. CDR1 SGDLS and CDR2 YYNGEE come from the germline V gene. V dropped 0 bases and J dropped 4 bases, with 12 bases sitting between them. For the CDR3, the DNA is TGTGCCAGCAGCGTAGGGGGGACAATCTCAGATACGCAGTATTTT. Residues: CASSVGGTISDTQYF.

CDR3 in amino acids: CASSLVVSSWNEQFF. For the CDR3, the DNA is TGTGCCAGCAGCTTAGTTGTAAGCTCTTGGAATGAGCAGTTCTTC. The chain uses TRBV7-9 and TRBJ2-1; D is unresolved. The CDR3 is 15 residues long. V lost 1 base and J 7 bases, leaving 14 bases between the germline ends. Germline V gene data show CDR1 as SEHNR and CDR2 as FQNEAQ (reference sequence).

The chain couples TRBV5-4 to TRBJ2-6, with TRBD2 matching over 9 bases. The germline CDR1 and CDR2 sequences are SGHNT and YYREEE (reference sequence). The CDR3 extends over 16 amino acids. J was trimmed by 2 bases and V by 1 base; bases with no gene match: 1. The CDR3, as DNA: TGTGCCAGCAGCTTGTTAGCGGGGGCTGGGGCCAACGTCCTGACTTTC. This codes for CASSLLAGAGANVLTF. Together with reference TRBV5-4 and TRBJ2-6, the CDR3 gives the full variable domain: ETGVTQSPTHLIKTRGQQVTLRCSSQSGHNTVSWYQQALGQGPQFIFQYYREEENGRGNFPPRFSGLQFPNYSSELNVNALELDDSALYLCASSLLAGAGANVLTFGAGSRLTVL.